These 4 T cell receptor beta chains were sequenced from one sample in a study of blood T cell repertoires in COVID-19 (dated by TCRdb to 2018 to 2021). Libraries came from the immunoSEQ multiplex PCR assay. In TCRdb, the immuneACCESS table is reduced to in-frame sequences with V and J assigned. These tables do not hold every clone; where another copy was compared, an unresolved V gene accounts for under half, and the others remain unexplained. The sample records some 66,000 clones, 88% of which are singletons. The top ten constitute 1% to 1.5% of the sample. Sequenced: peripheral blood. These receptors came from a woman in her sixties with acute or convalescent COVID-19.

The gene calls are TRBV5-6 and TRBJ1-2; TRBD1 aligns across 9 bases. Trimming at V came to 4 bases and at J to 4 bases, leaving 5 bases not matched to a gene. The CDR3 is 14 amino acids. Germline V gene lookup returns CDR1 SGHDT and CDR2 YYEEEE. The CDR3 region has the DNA TGTGCCAGCAGCGGGGGACAGGGCTTCTATGGCTACACCTTC. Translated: CASSGGQGFYGYTF.

The CDR3 sequence: CASSPLAGSYNEQFF. CDR3 coding DNA: TGTGCCAGCTCACCACTAGCGGGATCCTACAATGAGCAGTTCTTC. This chain connects TRBV18 to TRBJ2-1, with TRBD2 identical over 8 bases. From germline, CDR1 is KGHSH and CDR2 LQKENI. The CDR3 runs 15 residues. V was pared by 1 base and J by 1 base, with 0 bases of the junction left unmatched.

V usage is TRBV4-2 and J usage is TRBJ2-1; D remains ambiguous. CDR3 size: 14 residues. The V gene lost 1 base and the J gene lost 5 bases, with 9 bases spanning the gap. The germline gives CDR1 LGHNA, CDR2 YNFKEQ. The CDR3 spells CASSQVGPHNEQFF. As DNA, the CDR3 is TGTGCCAGCAGCCAAGTTGGCCCACACAATGAGCAGTTCTTC.

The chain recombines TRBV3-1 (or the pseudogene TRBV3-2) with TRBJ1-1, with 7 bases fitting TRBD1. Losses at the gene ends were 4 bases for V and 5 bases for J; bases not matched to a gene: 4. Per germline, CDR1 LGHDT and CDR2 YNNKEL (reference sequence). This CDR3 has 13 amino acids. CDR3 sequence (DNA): TGTGCCAGCAGCCTCACAGGGGTGACTGAAGCTTTCTTT. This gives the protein CASSLTGVTEAFF.